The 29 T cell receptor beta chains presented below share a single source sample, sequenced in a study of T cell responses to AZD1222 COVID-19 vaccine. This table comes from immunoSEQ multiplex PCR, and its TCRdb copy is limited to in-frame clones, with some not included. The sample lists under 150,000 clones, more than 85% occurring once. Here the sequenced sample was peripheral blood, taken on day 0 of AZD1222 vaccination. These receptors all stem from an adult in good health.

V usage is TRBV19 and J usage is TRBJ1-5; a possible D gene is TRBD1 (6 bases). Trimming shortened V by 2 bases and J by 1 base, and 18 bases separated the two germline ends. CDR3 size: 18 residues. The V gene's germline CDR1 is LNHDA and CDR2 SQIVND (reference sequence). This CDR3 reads CASSIPRGGARSNQPQHF. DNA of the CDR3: TGTGCCAGTAGTATACCTCGGGGGGGCGCGAGGAGCAATCAGCCCCAGCATTTT.

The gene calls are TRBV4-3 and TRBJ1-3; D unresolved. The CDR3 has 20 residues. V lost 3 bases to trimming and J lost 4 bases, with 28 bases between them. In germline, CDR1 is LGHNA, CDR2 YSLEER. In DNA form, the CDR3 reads TGCGCCAGCAGCCAGAAGGCTAGTTACAGAGACTTTTCACTAGGAAACACCATATATTTT. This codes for CASSQKASYRDFSLGNTIYF.

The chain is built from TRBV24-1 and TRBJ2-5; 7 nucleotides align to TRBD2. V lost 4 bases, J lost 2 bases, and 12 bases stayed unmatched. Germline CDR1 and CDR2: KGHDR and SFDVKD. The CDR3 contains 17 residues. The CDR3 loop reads CATSDRGVGGVQETQYF. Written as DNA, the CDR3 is TGTGCCACCAGTGACCGCGGTGTGGGAGGGGTTCAAGAGACCCAGTACTTC.

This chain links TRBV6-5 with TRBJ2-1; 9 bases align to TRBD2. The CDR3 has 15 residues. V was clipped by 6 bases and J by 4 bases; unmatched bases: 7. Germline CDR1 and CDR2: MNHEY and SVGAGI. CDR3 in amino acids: CASSNSGRAYNEQFF. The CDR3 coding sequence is TGTGCCAGCAGCAATAGCGGGAGAGCTTACAATGAGCAGTTCTTC.

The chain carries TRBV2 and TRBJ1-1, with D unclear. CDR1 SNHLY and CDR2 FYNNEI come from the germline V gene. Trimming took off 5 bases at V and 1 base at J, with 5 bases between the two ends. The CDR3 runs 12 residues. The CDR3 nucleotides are TGTGCCAGCAGTCAGTGGAACACTGAAGCTTTCTTT. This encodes CASSQWNTEAFF.

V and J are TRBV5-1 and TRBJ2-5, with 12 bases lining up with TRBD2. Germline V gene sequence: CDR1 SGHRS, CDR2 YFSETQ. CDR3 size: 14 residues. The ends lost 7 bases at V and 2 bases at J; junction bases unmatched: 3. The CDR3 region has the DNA TGCGCCAGCGGACTAGCGGGAACTCAAGAGACCCAGTACTTC. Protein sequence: CASGLAGTQETQYF.

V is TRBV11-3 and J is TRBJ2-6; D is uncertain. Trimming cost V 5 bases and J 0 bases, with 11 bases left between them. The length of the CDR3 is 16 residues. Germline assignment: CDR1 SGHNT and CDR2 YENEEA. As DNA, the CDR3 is TGTGCCAGCAGCCCCCCTTGGGGCTCTGGGGCCAACGTCCTGACTTTC. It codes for CASSPPWGSGANVLTF. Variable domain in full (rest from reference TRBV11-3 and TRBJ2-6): EAGVVQSPRYKIIEKKQPVAFWCNPISGHNTLYWYLQNLGQGPELLIRYENEEAVDDSQLPKDRFSAERLKGVDSTLKIQPAELGDSAVYLCASSPPWGSGANVLTFGAGSRLTVL.

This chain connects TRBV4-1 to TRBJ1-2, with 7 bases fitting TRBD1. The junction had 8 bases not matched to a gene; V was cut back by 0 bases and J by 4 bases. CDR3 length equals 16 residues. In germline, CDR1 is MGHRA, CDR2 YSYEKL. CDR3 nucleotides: TGCGCCAGCAGCCAAGAACCAGGGACAGCTGCCTATGGCTACACCTTC. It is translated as CASSQEPGTAAYGYTF.

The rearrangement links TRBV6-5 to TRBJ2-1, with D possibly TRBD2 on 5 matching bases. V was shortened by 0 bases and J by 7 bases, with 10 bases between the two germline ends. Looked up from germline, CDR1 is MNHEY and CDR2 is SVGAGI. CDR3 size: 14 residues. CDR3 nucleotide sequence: TGTGCCAGCAGTTACTCGAGGGTGGAGAATGAGCAGTTCTTC. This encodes CASSYSRVENEQFF.

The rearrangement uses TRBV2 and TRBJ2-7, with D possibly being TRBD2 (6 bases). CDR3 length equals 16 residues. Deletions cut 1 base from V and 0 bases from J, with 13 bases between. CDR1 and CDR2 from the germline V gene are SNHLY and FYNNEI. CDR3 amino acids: CASSEVGGESSYEQYF. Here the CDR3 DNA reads TGTGCCAGCAGTGAAGTCGGAGGGGAGAGCTCCTACGAGCAGTACTTC.

The CDR3 sequence is CASSPLPGTSDEQYF. CDR3 in DNA: TGTGCCAGCAGCCCGCTCCCGGGGACTAGCGACGAGCAGTACTTC. The chain recombines TRBV7-9 with TRBJ2-7; 10 nucleotides align to TRBD2. Per the germline V gene, CDR1 is SEHNR and CDR2 is FQNEAQ (reference sequence). V trimming: 5 bases; J trimming: 5 bases; junction bases outside the gene matches: 9. The CDR3 is 15 amino acids.

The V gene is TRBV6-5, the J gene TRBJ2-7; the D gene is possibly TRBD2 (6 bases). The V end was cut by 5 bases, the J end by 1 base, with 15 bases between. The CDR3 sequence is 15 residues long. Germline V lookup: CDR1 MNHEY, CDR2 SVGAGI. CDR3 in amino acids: CASSRLGRGSYEQYF. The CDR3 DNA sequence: TGTGCCAGCAGTCGCCTCGGGCGGGGTTCCTACGAGCAGTACTTC.

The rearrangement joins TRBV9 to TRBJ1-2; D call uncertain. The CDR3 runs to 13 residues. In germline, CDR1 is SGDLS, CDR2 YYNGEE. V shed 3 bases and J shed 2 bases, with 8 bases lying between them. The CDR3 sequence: CASSGTANYGYTF. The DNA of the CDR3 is TGTGCCAGCAGCGGGACGGCGAACTATGGCTACACCTTC.

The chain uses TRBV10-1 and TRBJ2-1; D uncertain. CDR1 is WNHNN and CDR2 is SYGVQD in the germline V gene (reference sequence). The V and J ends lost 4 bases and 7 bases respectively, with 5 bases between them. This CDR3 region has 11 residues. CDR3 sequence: CASSGYNEQFF. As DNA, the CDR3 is TGCGCCAGCAGTGGTTATAATGAGCAGTTCTTC.

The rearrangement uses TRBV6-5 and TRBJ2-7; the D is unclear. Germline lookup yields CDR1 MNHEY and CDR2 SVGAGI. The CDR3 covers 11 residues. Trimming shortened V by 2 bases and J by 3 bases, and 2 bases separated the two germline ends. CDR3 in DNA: TGTGCCAGCAGTTACCTCTACGAGCAGTACTTC. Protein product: CASSYLYEQYF.

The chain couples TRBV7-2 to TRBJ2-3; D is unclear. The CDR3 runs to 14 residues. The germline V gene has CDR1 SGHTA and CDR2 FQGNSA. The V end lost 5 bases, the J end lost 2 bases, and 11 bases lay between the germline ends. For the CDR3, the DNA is TGTGCCAGCAGCGAGGCCCCCTACACAGATACGCAGTATTTT. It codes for CASSEAPYTDTQYF.

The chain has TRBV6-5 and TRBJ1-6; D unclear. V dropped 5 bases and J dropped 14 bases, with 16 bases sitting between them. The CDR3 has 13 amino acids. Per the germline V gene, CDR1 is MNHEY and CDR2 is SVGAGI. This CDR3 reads CASSNNRNGALHF. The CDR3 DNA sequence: TGTGCCAGCAGTAACAACAGAAATGGGGCCCTCCACTTT.

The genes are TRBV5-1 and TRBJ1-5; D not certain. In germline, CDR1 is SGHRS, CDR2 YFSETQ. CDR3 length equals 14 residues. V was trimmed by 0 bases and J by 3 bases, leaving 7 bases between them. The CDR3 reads CASSLDSLNQPQHF. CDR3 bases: TGCGCCAGCAGCTTGGACAGTCTCAATCAGCCCCAGCATTTT.

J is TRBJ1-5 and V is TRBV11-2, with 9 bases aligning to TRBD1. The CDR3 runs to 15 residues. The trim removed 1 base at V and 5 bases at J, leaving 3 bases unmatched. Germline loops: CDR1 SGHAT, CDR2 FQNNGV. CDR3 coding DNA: TGTGCCAGCAGCTTAGGACAGGGGGACTATCAGCCCCAGCATTTT. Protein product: CASSLGQGDYQPQHF.

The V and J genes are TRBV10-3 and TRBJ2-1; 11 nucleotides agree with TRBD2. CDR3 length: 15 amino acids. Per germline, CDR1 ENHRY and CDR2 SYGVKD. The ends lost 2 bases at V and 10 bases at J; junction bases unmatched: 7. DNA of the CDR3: TGTGCCATCAGTGAGAGGTTACTAGCGGGAGAAGAGCAGTTCTTC. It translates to CAISERLLAGEEQFF.

The CDR3 sequence is CASTQGLNTEAFF. DNA of the CDR3: TGTGCCAGTACCCAGGGACTGAACACTGAAGCTTTCTTT. The chain carries TRBV19 and TRBJ1-1; a possible D gene is TRBD1 (5 bases). The CDR3 spans 13 residues. Per the germline V gene, CDR1 is LNHDA and CDR2 is SQIVND (reference sequence). Trimming left V 7 bases short and J 0 bases short, with 9 bases between.

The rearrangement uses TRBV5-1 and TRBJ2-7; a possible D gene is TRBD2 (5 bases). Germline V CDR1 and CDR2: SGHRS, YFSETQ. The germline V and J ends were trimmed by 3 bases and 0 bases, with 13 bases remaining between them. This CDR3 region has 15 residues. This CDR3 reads CASSSAYRGSYEQYF. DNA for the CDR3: TGCGCCAGCAGCTCAGCGTATCGGGGCTCCTACGAGCAGTACTTC. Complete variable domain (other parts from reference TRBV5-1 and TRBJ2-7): KAGVTQTPRYLIKTRGQQVTLSCSPISGHRSVSWYQQTPGQGLQFLFEYFSETQRNKGNFPGRFSGRQFSNSRSEMNVSTLELGDSALYLCASSSAYRGSYEQYFGPGTRLTVT.

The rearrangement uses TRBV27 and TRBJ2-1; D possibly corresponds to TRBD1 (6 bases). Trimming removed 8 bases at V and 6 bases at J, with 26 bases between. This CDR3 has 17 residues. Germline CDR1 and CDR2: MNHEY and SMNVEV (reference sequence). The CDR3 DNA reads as TGTGCCAGCCCTAAGGGTAGGATTAACAGGGCTATCAATGAGCAGTTCTTC. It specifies CASPKGRINRAINEQFF.

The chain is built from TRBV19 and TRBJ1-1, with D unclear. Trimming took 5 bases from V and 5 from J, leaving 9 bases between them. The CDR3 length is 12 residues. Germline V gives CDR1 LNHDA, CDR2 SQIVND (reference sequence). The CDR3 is CASSQRWTEAFF. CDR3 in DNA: TGTGCCAGTAGTCAGAGGTGGACTGAAGCTTTCTTT. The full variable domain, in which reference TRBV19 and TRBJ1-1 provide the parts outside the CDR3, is DGGITQSPKYLFRKEGQNVTLSCEQNLNHDAMYWYRQDPGQGLRLIYYSQIVNDFQKGDIAEGYSVSREKKESFPLTVTSAQKNPTAFYLCASSQRWTEAFFGQGTRLTVV.

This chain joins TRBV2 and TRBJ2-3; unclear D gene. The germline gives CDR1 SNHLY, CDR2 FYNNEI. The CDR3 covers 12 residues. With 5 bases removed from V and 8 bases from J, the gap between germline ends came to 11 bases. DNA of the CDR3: TGTGCCAGCAGTAGGTTACTCGGTACGCAGTATTTT. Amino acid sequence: CASSRLLGTQYF.

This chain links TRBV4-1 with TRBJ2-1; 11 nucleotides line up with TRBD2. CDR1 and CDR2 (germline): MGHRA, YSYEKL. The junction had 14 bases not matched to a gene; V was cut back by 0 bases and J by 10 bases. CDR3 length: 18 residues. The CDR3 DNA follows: TGCGCCAGCAGCCAAGAGCCGGGGTTCACTAGCGGGGGAGGAGAGCAGTTCTTC. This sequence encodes CASSQEPGFTSGGGEQFF.

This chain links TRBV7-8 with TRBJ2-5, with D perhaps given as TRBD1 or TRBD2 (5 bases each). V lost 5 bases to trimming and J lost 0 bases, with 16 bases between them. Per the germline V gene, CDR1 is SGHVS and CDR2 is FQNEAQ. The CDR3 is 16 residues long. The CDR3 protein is CASSVRPGQYQETQYF. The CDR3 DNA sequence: TGTGCCAGCAGCGTCCGGCCGGGGCAGTACCAAGAGACCCAGTACTTC.

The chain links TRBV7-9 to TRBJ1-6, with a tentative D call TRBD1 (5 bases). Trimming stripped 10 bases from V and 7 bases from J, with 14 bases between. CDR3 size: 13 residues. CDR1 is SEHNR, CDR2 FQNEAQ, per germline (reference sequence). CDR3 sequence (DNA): TGTGCCACTAACTCCGGGGCCAATTCACCCCTCCACTTT. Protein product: CATNSGANSPLHF.

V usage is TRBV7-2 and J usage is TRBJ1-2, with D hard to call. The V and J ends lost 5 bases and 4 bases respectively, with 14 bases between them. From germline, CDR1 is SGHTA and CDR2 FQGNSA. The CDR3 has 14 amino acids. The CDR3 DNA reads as TGTGCCAGCAGCACCGGGCCCGCCCTCTATGGCTACACCTTC. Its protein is CASSTGPALYGYTF.